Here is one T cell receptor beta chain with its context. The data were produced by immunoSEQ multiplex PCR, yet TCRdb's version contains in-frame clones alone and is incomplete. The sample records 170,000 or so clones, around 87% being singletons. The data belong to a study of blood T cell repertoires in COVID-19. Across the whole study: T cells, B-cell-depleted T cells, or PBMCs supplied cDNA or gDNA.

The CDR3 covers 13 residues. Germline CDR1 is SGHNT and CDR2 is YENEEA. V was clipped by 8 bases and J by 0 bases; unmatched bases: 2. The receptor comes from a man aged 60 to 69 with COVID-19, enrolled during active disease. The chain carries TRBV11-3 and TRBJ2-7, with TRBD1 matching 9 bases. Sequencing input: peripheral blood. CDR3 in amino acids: CASRDRVSYEQYF. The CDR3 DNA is TGTGCCAGCCGGGACAGGGTCTCCTACGAGCAGTACTTC.